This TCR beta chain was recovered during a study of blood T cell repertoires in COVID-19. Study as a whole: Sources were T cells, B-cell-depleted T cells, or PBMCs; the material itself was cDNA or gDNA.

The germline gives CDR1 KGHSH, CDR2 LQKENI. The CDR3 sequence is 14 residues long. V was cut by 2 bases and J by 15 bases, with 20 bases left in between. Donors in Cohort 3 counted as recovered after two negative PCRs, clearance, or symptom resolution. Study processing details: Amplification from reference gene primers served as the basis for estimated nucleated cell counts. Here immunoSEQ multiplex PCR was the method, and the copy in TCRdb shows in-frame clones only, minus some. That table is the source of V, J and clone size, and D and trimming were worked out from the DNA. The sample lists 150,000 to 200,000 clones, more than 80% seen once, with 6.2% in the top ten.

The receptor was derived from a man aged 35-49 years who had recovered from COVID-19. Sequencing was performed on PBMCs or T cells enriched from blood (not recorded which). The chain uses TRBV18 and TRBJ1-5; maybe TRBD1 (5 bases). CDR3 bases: TGTGCCAGCTCACCAAATCCCGGTCAGGGAATGGGGCATTTT. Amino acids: CASSPNPGQGMGHF.